Listed below are T cell receptor beta chains from one sample, sequenced in a study of shared clonotypes between healthy human individuals. Repertoires were generated with immunoSEQ multiplex PCR, while TCRdb's copy carries only in-frame clones and drops some. This table has nearly 1 million clones, 76% appearing once. Source material: memory CD4+ T cells sorted from blood. These receptors came from a man between 18 and 35 years old in good health. CDR3s include the opening cysteine and the closing phenylalanine or tryptophan. D genes are given only for firm matches. Some rows have no size entry. The others give once, few or many, or a class for an expanded clone.

15	TRBV19	TRBD2	NA	TRBJ2-3	TGTGCCAGTAGTTTTCCGACTAGCGGTACAGATACGCAGTATTTT	CASSFPTSGTDTQYF
15	TRBV9	TRBD2	NA	TRBJ2-7	TGTGCCAGCAGCCCCCGACTAGCGGGAGCAGGCGAGCAGTACTTC	CASSPRLAGAGEQYF
15	TRBV27	NA	NA	TRBJ2-7	TGTGCCAGCAGTTTCTCCTCTCCAGCTGCCTACGAGCAGTACTTC	CASSFSSPAAYEQYF
14	TRBV6-1	NA	NA	TRBJ1-6	TGTGCCAGCAGCGCGGGGGCCTATAATTCACCCCTCCACTTT	CASSAGAYNSPLHF
15	TRBV30	NA	NA	TRBJ1-1	TGTGCCTGGAGTGTAACGCGGGGGGCGCATACTGAAGCTTTCTTT	CAWSVTRGAHTEAFF
15	TRBV5-6	TRBD1	NA	TRBJ1-1	TGTGCCAGCAGCCCAGACAGGGGGAGAGCAACTGAAGCTTTCTTT	CASSPDRGRATEAFF
13	TRBV28	NA	NA	TRBJ1-5	TGTGCCAGCAGCTCGGGGGTCAATCAGCCCCAGCATTTT	CASSSGVNQPQHF
14	TRBV5-4	NA	NA	TRBJ2-7	TGTGCCAGCGGATTTAGCGACAGGCCCGGCGAGCAGTACTTC	CASGFSDRPGEQYF
15	TRBV9	TRBD1	few	TRBJ1-5	TGTGCCAGCAGCGCGTCGGGACAGCTCTATCAGCCCCAGCATTTT	CASSASGQLYQPQHF
16	TRBV9	TRBD1	NA	TRBJ2-7	TGTGCCAGCAGCCCTCTGGGACAGGAGAACTCCTACGAGCAGTACTTC	CASSPLGQENSYEQYF
13	TRBV7-9	NA	many	TRBJ2-7	TGTGCCAGCAGCCGGAGGGCGGGCTACGAGCAGTACTTC	CASSRRAGYEQYF
13	TRBV5-1	NA	NA	TRBJ2-7	TGCGCCAGCAGCTTGAACGGGCAGTACGAGCAGTACTTC	CASSLNGQYEQYF
16	TRBV7-9	TRBD1	NA	TRBJ2-1	TGTGCCAGCAGCTTAGGGGGGACAGGCACCTACAATGAGCAGTTCTTC	CASSLGGTGTYNEQFF
16	TRBV6-5	NA	once	TRBJ2-1	TGTGCCAGCAGTTACTCCCCCAGCGGTCGGGGAGATGAGCAGTTCTTC	CASSYSPSGRGDEQFF
13	TRBV28	NA	NA	TRBJ1-1	TGTGCCAGCAGTCCTTCGACCGGCACTGAAGCTTTCTTT	CASSPSTGTEAFF
16	TRBV11-3	TRBD1	NA	TRBJ2-2	TGTGCCAGCAGCTTCCAGGGACAGGCGGACACCGGGGAGCTGTTTTTT	CASSFQGQADTGELFF
14	TRBV28	TRBD1	NA	TRBJ1-1	TGTGCCAGCAGTACCCTGACAGGGGTCACTGAAGCTTTCTTT	CASSTLTGVTEAFF
15	TRBV4-1	NA	NA	TRBJ1-1	TGCGCCAGCAGCCAACCTGACAGGAAGAACACTGAAGCTTTCTTT	CASSQPDRKNTEAFF
15	TRBV4-3	NA	NA	TRBJ1-2	TGCGCCAGCAGCCAGTCCGGGCCCCCTAACTATGGCTACACCTTC	CASSQSGPPNYGYTF
13	TRBV6-6	NA	NA	TRBJ2-1	TGTGCCAGCAGTAGCTTGGGCGGGAATGAGCAGTTCTTC	CASSSLGGNEQFF
15	TRBV2	NA	NA	TRBJ1-2	TGTGCCAGCAGTGAGGGGCAGACAGGCGCCTATGGCTACACCTTC	CASSEGQTGAYGYTF
17	TRBV5-1	NA	NA	TRBJ2-5	TGCGCCAGCAGCGTCCCCGGCGGGTTCCCAAGGATGGAGACCCAGTACTTC	CASSVPGGFPRMETQYF